This TCR beta chain was sequenced during a study of blood T cells in healthy people across ages. Study-wide results and caveats: Investigators treated diversity estimates from one million T cells as underestimates.

For the second PCR, which ran for 7 to 11 cycles, a sample-barcoded 5' primer and a J-beta primer mix were used. From the 5' RACE reads, TCRdb called clonotypes with MiXCR, one entry per CDR3 protein. The table lists more than 550,000 distinct CDR3 sequences, about 20% of them singletons. Germline V CDR1 and CDR2: SGHDT, YYEEEE. CDR3 length: 13 residues. The V and J ends lost 4 bases and 7 bases, in that order; junction bases with no gene match: 4. In the case of this clonotype: Its antigen is still unknown.

This chain uses TRBV5-6 with TRBJ1-1; TRBD1 matches 10 bases. Sequencing used blood. The origin of this receptor is a man between 65 and 79 years old in good health. CDR3 protein: CASSVTGGGEAFF. Written as DNA, the CDR3 is TGTGCCAGCAGCGTGACAGGGGGCGGTGAAGCTTTCTTT.